These 10 T cell receptor beta chains were sequenced from one sample in a study of blood T cell repertoires in COVID-19. Measured with immunoSEQ multiplex PCR; TCRdb has only the in-frame clones, and not every one. The repertoire holds a few hundred thousand clones, nearly 90% seen once, with roughly 3% in the top ten. The sample consisted of peripheral blood. Receptors originate from a man aged 18 to 29 with active or convalescent COVID-19.

The rearrangement links TRBV9 to TRBJ2-3, with 9 bases fitting TRBD1. Germline lookup yields CDR1 SGDLS and CDR2 YYNGEE. This CDR3 spans 14 amino acids. Trimming removed 3 bases from V and 6 bases from J; junction bases left unmatched: 5. This chain's CDR3 is CASSAGTGSDTQYF. DNA for the CDR3: TGTGCCAGCAGCGCAGGGACAGGGTCCGATACGCAGTATTTT. Combining the CDR3 with reference TRBV9 and TRBJ2-3 gives the whole variable domain DSGVTQTPKHLITATGQRVTLRCSPRSGDLSVYWYQQSLDQGLQFLIQYYNGEERAKGNILERFSAQQFPDLHSELNLSSLELGDSALYFCASSAGTGSDTQYFGPGTRLTVL.

The chain employs TRBV7-3 and TRBJ2-1; 8 bases line up with TRBD2. V shed 5 bases, J shed 0 bases, and the junction held 3 bases outside the gene matches. CDR1 is SGHTA, CDR2 FQGTGA, per germline. The CDR3 length is 15 residues. The CDR3 nucleotides are TGTGCCAGCAGCGACAGCGGGAGCTCCTACAATGAGCAGTTCTTC. Translation gives CASSDSGSSYNEQFF.

J is TRBJ1-1 and V is TRBV20-1; TRBD1 agrees at 7 bases. The CDR3 spans 14 residues. Trimming cost V 6 bases and J 3 bases; bases outside gene matches: 10. Germline V gene data show CDR1 as DFQATT and CDR2 as SNEGSKA (reference sequence). The CDR3 spells CSASTDRAHTEAFF. The CDR3, as DNA: TGCAGTGCAAGTACCGACAGGGCGCACACTGAAGCTTTCTTT.

The sample holds one count of this clone. The chain links TRBV7-2 to TRBJ2-7, with 9 positions matching TRBD2. Looked up from germline, CDR1 is SGHTA and CDR2 is FQGNSA. The CDR3 has 14 residues. V shed 2 bases, J shed 5 bases, and the junction held 4 bases outside the gene matches. CDR3 in amino acids: CASSLMPSGDEQYF. The CDR3 region has the DNA TGTGCCAGCAGCTTAATGCCTAGCGGGGACGAGCAGTACTTC. Complete variable domain (other parts from reference TRBV7-2 and TRBJ2-7): GAGVSQSPSNKVTEKGKDVELRCDPISGHTALYWYRQSLGQGLEFLIYFQGNSAPDKSGLPSDRFSAERTGGSVSTLTIQRTQQEDSAVYLCASSLMPSGDEQYFGPGTRLTVT.

The chain employs TRBV29-1 and TRBJ1-2, with D possibly TRBD1 on 5 matching bases. V was trimmed by 6 bases and J by 7 bases, leaving 18 bases between them. There are 13 residues in the CDR3. Germline V gene data show CDR1 as SQVTM and CDR2 as ANQGSEA. The CDR3: CSVPRGRGSGYTF. The CDR3, as DNA: TGCAGCGTCCCTCGCGGGAGGGGCAGTGGCTACACCTTC.

This clone came up a few times. The J gene is TRBJ1-6, the V gene TRBV28, with a weak D call TRBD1 (5 bases). The V end lost 2 bases, the J end lost 8 bases, and 25 bases lay between the germline ends. Germline lookup yields CDR1 MDHEN and CDR2 SYDVKM. The length of the CDR3 is 19 residues. The CDR3 region is CASSLNGGQGPSADSPLHF. The CDR3 nucleotides are TGTGCCAGCAGTTTAAATGGTGGGCAGGGCCCATCCGCGGATTCACCCCTCCACTTT. Based on the CDR3 plus reference TRBV28 and TRBJ1-6, the full variable domain is DVKVTQSSRYLVKRTGEKVFLECVQDMDHENMFWYRQDPGLGLRLIYFSYDVKMKEKGDIPEGYSVSREKKERFSLILESASTNQTSMYLCASSLNGGQGPSADSPLHFGNGTRLTVT.

V usage is TRBV9 and J usage is TRBJ2-1, with 7 bases matching TRBD2. The V gene's germline CDR1 is SGDLS and CDR2 YYNGEE. V lost 4 bases and J lost 8; bases outside the gene matches: 9. This CDR3 contains 14 residues. CDR3 sequence: CASSLGGTTHEQFF. CDR3 bases: TGTGCCAGCAGCTTGGGGGGGACTACACATGAGCAGTTCTTC.

The chain joins TRBV24-1 to TRBJ2-1; 9 nucleotides align to TRBD2. Germline lookup yields CDR1 KGHDR and CDR2 SFDVKD. The CDR3 sequence is 15 residues long. The V segment lost 2 bases and the J segment 6 bases; nucleotides outside the gene matches: 4. The CDR3 DNA follows: TGTGCCACCAGTGATTGGCGGGAGGGCCTCAATGAGCAGTTCTTC. Its translation: CATSDWREGLNEQFF.

V is TRBV19 and J is TRBJ1-1; D may be TRBD1 (5 bases). This CDR3 is built from 15 residues. V was clipped by 7 bases and J by 0 bases, with 15 bases between them. Germline CDR1 LNHDA, CDR2 SQIVND (reference sequence). CDR3 nucleotides: TGTGCCAGTACCCGGTGGACACCTCTGAACACTGAAGCTTTCTTT. It specifies CASTRWTPLNTEAFF.

This clone was counted a few times. The genes are TRBV2 and TRBJ2-2; tentatively, D is TRBD1 (6 bases). The CDR3 consists of 15 residues. Germline CDR1 is SNHLY and CDR2 is FYNNEI. The ends were cut back, 4 bases at V and 7 bases at J, with 16 bases in the middle. This CDR3 is CASSVGRQENGELFF. The CDR3 DNA sequence: TGTGCCAGCAGTGTGGGTAGACAGGAAAACGGGGAGCTGTTTTTT.